These 15 T cell receptor beta chains originate from one sample sequenced in a study of blood T cell repertoires in COVID-19. Clones were read by immunoSEQ multiplex PCR, and TCRdb kept only the in-frame ones, dropping some. Of some 94,000 clones listed, 87% are singletons. Specimen: peripheral blood. These receptors all come from a woman aged 55 to 70 with COVID-19, enrolled during active disease.

This chain uses TRBV5-1 with TRBJ1-2, with a possible D match to TRBD1 (6 bases). Germline V gene sequence: CDR1 SGHRS, CDR2 YFSETQ. V lost 8 bases and J lost 1, with 15 bases in between. This CDR3 contains 14 residues. The chain's CDR3 is CASRGTQLNYGYTF. CDR3 DNA: TGCGCCAGTAGGGGGACCCAGCTTAACTATGGCTACACCTTC. Filled out from reference TRBV5-1 and TRBJ1-2, the complete variable domain reads KAGVTQTPRYLIKTRGQQVTLSCSPISGHRSVSWYQQTPGQGLQFLFEYFSETQRNKGNFPGRFSGRQFSNSRSEMNVSTLELGDSALYLCASRGTQLNYGYTFGSGTRLTVV.

The chain couples TRBV7-8 to TRBJ1-3; tentatively, D is TRBD1 (6 bases). Germline V gives CDR1 SGHVS, CDR2 FQNEAQ. Trimming took 4 bases from V and 3 from J, leaving 16 bases between them. The CDR3 length is 16 residues. For the CDR3, the DNA is TGTGCCAGCAGCTCAAAACAGGGTTTTCGTGGAAACACCATATATTTT. It yields the protein CASSSKQGFRGNTIYF.

The J gene is TRBJ2-1, the V gene TRBV10-2, with D possibly being TRBD1 (5 bases). CDR1 is WSHSY, CDR2 SAAADI, per germline. This CDR3 contains 13 residues. Between the trimmed V and J ends, which lost 9 bases and 3 bases, there was a span of 12 bases. The CDR3, as DNA: TGCGCCAGTGGCAGGGTTCGCTACAATGAGCAGTTCTTC. It yields the protein CASGRVRYNEQFF.

The V call is TRBV5-1, the J call TRBJ2-7, with 10 bases matching TRBD2. Germline V gene lookup returns CDR1 SGHRS and CDR2 YFSETQ. V shed 5 bases, J shed 6 bases, and the junction held 5 bases outside the gene matches. CDR3 length: 13 residues. CDR3 sequence (DNA): TGCGCCAGCAGGGCCGGGACTAGCGCCGAGCAGTACTTC. Its translation is CASRAGTSAEQYF.

This chain links TRBV4-1 with TRBJ2-5; no clear D gene. Per germline, CDR1 MGHRA and CDR2 YSYEKL. The CDR3 runs to 13 residues. Trimming pared 1 base from V and 2 bases from J, leaving 5 bases between. CDR3 DNA: TGCGCCAGCAGCCAAGCCAGACAAGAGACCCAGTACTTC. Amino acid sequence: CASSQARQETQYF.

This clone occurred once. J is TRBJ1-4 and V is TRBV15; 10 positions agree with TRBD1. Germline CDR1 LNHNV, CDR2 YYDKDF (reference sequence). The CDR3 spans 15 residues. J was trimmed by 5 bases and V by 1 base; bases with no gene match: 1. DNA of the CDR3: TGTGCCACCAGCAGAGGGGGACAGGGGAATGAAAAACTGTTTTTT. It specifies CATSRGGQGNEKLFF. The full variable domain, its missing parts supplied by reference TRBV15 and TRBJ1-4, is DAMVIQNPRYQVTQFGKPVTLSCSQTLNHNVMYWYQQKSSQAPKLLFHYYDKDFNNEADTPDNFQSRRPNTSFCFLDIRSPGLGDTAMYLCATSRGGQGNEKLFFGSGTQLSVL.

The V gene is TRBV9, the J gene TRBJ2-3; 12 bases are shared with TRBD2. V shed 5 bases and J 2 bases; nucleotides not matched to a gene: 12. CDR3 length: 18 residues. Germline loops: CDR1 SGDLS, CDR2 YYNGEE. CDR3 DNA: TGTGCCAGCAGTGTAACTCCTAGCGGGGGGGCTGTCACAGATACGCAGTATTTT. Protein product: CASSVTPSGGAVTDTQYF. Together with reference TRBV9 and TRBJ2-3, the CDR3 gives the full variable domain: DSGVTQTPKHLITATGQRVTLRCSPRSGDLSVYWYQQSLDQGLQFLIQYYNGEERAKGNILERFSAQQFPDLHSELNLSSLELGDSALYFCASSVTPSGGAVTDTQYFGPGTRLTVL.

J is TRBJ1-4 and V is TRBV7-2, with TRBD1 matching 8 bases. There are 15 residues in the CDR3. Germline V CDR1 and CDR2: SGHTA, FQGNSA. Trimming at V came to 4 bases and at J to 7 bases, leaving 8 bases not matched to a gene. The DNA of the CDR3 is TGTGCCAGCAGCTCACAGACAGGGGCAGCTGAAAAACTGTTTTTT. This translates into CASSSQTGAAEKLFF.

The CDR3 region is CASRGEANYGYTF. CDR3 coding DNA: TGCGCCAGCAGGGGAGAAGCTAACTATGGCTACACCTTC. The J gene is TRBJ1-2, the V gene TRBV4-3; D gene uncertain. V was trimmed by 6 bases and J by 0 bases, leaving 8 bases between them. Germline V CDR1 and CDR2: LGHNA, YSLEER. The CDR3 covers 13 residues.

The rearrangement uses TRBV3-1 (or the pseudogene TRBV3-2) and TRBJ1-1, with D maybe TRBD1 (6 bases). V was cut by 4 bases and J by 5 bases, with 23 bases left in between. CDR1 and CDR2 (germline): LGHDT, YNNKEL (reference sequence). This CDR3 spans 17 amino acids. The CDR3 nucleotides are TGTGCCAGCAGCCCGGCGGGTCAGGGGAGGGGAAGGACTGAAGCTTTCTTT. This codes for CASSPAGQGRGRTEAFF.

In this sample, this clone turned up a few times. This chain uses TRBV7-2 with TRBJ1-6; D is uncertain. The CDR3 extends over 12 amino acids. V was pared by 1 base and J by 8 bases, with 3 bases between. The germline V gene encodes CDR1 SGHTA and CDR2 FQGNSA. CDR3 sequence reads: CASSLEHSPLHF. The CDR3 DNA sequence: TGTGCCAGCAGCTTAGAGCATTCACCCCTCCACTTT.

DNA for the CDR3: TGTGCCAGCAGAATATCAGAGGATGCTAGCTCCTACGAGCAGTACTTC. Its protein is CASRISEDASSYEQYF. The chain joins TRBV4-2 to TRBJ2-7; D is unresolved. Germline CDR1 LGHNA, CDR2 YNFKEQ. Trimming left V 6 bases short and J 0 bases short, with 18 bases between. This CDR3 is built from 16 residues.

The rearrangement joins TRBV10-2 to TRBJ2-7; possibly TRBD2 for D (5 bases). In germline, CDR1 is WSHSY, CDR2 SAAADI. V lost 10 bases, J lost 0 bases, and 10 bases lay in between. The CDR3 covers 12 residues. CDR3 bases: TGCGCCACGTCGACTAACTCCTACGAGCAGTACTTC. Protein: CATSTNSYEQYF.

The chain couples TRBV6-6 to TRBJ1-2, with 7 positions matching TRBD1. The CDR3 is made up of 12 amino acids. CDR1 and CDR2 from the germline V gene are MNHNY and SVGAGI (reference sequence). J lost 7 bases, V lost 5 bases, and 4 bases had no gene match. In DNA form, the CDR3 reads TGTGCCAGCAGTGTAGCAGGGGGTGGCTACACCTTC. This sequence encodes CASSVAGGGYTF.

The rearrangement joins TRBV27 to TRBJ2-7, with D possibly matching TRBD1 (6 bases). V dropped 5 bases and J dropped 4 bases, with 18 bases sitting between them. CDR3 length: 15 amino acids. Germline CDR1 and CDR2: MNHEY and SMNVEV (reference sequence). The CDR3: CASSPTVRGHYEQYF. CDR3 coding DNA: TGTGCCAGCAGTCCTACCGTCAGGGGTCATTACGAGCAGTACTTC.